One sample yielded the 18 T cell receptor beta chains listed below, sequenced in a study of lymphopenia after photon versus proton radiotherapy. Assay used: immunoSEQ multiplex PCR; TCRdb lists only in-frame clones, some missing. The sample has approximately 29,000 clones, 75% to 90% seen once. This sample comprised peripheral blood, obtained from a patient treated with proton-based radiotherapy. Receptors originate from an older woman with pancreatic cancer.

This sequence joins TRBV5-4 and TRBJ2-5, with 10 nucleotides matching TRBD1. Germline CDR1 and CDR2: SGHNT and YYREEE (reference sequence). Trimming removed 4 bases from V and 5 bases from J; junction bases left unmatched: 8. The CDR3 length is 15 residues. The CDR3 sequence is CASSPTGGAGETQYF. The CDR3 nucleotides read TGTGCCAGCAGCCCGACAGGGGGCGCGGGGGAGACCCAGTACTTC. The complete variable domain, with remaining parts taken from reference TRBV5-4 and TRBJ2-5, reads ETGVTQSPTHLIKTRGQQVTLRCSSQSGHNTVSWYQQALGQGPQFIFQYYREEENGRGNFPPRFSGLQFPNYSSELNVNALELDDSALYLCASSPTGGAGETQYFGPGTRLLVL.

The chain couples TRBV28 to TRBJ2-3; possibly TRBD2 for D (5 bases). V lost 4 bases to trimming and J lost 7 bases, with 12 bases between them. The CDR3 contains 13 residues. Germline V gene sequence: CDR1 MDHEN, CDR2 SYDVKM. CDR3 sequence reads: CASSSLGVNTQYF. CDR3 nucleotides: TGTGCCAGCAGTTCCCTGGGAGTCAATACGCAGTATTTT. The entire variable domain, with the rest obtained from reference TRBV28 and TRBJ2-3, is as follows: DVKVTQSSRYLVKRTGEKVFLECVQDMDHENMFWYRQDPGLGLRLIYFSYDVKMKEKGDIPEGYSVSREKKERFSLILESASTNQTSMYLCASSSLGVNTQYFGPGTRLTVL.

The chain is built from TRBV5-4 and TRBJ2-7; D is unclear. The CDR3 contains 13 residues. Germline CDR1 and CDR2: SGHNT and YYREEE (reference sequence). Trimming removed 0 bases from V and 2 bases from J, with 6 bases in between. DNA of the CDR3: TGTGCCAGCAGCTTGGGGGAACCCTACGAGCAGTACTTC. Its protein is CASSLGEPYEQYF.

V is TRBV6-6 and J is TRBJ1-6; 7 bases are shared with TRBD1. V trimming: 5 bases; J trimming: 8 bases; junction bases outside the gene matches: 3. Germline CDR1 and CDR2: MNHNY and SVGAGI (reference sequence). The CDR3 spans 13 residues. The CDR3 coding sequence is TGTGCCAGCAGTGGTACAGGGGATTCACCCCTCCACTTT. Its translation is CASSGTGDSPLHF.

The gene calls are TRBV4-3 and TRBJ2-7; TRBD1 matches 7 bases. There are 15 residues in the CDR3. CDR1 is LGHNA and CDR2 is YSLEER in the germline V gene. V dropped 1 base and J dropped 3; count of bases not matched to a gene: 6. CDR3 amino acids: CASSQVWQGDYEQYF. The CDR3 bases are TGCGCCAGCAGCCAAGTGTGGCAGGGGGACTACGAGCAGTACTTC.

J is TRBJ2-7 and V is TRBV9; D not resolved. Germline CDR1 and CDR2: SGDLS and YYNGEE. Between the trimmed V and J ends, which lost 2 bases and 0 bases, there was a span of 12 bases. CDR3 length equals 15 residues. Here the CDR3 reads CASSVSHSSSYEQYF. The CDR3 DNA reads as TGTGCCAGCAGCGTCTCACACAGTAGCTCCTACGAGCAGTACTTC.

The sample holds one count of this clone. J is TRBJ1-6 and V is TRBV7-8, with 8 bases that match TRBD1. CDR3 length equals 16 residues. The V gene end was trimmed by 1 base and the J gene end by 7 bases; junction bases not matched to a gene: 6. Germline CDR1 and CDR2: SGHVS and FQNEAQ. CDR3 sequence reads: CASSLVRTGWNSPLHF. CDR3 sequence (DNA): TGTGCCAGCAGCTTAGTCAGGACAGGGTGGAATTCACCCCTCCACTTT.

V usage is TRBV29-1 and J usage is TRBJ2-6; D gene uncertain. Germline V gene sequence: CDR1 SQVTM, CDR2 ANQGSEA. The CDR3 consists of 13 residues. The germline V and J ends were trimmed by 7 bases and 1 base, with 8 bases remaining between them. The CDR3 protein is CSGRVSGANVLTF. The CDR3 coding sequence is TGCAGCGGCCGGGTGTCTGGGGCCAACGTCCTGACTTTC.

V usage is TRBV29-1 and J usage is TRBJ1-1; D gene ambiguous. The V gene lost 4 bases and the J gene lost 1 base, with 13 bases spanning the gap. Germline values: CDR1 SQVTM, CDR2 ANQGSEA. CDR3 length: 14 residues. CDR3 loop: CSVVRPGTNTEAFF. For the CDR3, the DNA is TGCAGCGTTGTACGCCCGGGCACGAACACTGAAGCTTTCTTT.

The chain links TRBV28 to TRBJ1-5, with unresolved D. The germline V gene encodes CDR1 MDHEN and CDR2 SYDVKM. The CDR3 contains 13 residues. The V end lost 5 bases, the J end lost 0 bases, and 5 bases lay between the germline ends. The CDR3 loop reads CASSKYSNQPQHF. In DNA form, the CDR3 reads TGTGCCAGCAGTAAGTATAGCAATCAGCCCCAGCATTTT.

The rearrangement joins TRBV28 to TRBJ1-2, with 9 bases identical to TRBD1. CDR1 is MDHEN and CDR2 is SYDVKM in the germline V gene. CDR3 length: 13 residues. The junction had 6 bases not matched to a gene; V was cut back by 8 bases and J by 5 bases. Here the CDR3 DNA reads TGTGCCAGCGGGGACAGGGACCTTTATGGCTACACCTTC. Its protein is CASGDRDLYGYTF.

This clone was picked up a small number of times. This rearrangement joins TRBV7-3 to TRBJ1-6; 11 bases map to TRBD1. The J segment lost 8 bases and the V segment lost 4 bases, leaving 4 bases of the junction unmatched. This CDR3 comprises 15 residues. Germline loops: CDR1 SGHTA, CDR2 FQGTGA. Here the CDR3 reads CASSSGTGGHSPLHF. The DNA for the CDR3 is TGTGCCAGCAGCTCAGGGACAGGGGGGCATTCACCCCTCCACTTT.

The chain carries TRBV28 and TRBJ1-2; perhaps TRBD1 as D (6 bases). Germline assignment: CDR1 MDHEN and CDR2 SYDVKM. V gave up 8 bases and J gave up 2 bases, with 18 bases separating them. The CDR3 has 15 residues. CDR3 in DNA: TGTGCCAGCGCCGGGGTAGGGGGAAAGAACTATGGCTACACCTTC. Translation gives CASAGVGGKNYGYTF.

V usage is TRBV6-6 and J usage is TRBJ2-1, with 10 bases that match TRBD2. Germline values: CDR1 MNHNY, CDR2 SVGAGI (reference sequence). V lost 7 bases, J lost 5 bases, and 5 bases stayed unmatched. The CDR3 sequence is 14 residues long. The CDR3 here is CASTLLAGHNEQFF. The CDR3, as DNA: TGTGCCAGCACCCTACTAGCGGGGCACAATGAGCAGTTCTTC.

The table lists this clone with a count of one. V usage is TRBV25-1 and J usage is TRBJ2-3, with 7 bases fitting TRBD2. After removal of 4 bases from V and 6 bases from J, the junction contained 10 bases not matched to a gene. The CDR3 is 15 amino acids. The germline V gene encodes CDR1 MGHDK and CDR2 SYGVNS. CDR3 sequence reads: CASSVGDGRWDTQYF. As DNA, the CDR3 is TGTGCCAGCAGTGTGGGGGACGGGAGGTGGGATACGCAGTATTTT.

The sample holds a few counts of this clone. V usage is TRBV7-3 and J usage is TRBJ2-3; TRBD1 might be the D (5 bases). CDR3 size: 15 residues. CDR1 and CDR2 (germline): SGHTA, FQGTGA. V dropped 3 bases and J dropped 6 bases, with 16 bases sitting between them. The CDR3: CASSFKSGPSDTQYF. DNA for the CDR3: TGTGCCAGCAGCTTTAAGTCAGGGCCCAGTGATACGCAGTATTTT.

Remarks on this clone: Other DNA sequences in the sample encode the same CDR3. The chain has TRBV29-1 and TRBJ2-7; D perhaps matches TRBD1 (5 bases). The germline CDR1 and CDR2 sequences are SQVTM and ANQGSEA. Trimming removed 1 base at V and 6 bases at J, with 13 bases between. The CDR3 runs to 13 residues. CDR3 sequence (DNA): TGCAGCGTTGAAGGGCAGGGTGTGGGCGAGCAGTACTTC. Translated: CSVEGQGVGEQYF.

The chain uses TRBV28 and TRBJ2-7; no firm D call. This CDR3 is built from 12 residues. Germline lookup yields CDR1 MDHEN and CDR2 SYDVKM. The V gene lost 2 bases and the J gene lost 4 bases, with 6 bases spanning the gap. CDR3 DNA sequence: TGTGCCAGCAGTTTACTGGGGTACGAGCAGTACTTC. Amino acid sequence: CASSLLGYEQYF. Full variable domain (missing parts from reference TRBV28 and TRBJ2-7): DVKVTQSSRYLVKRTGEKVFLECVQDMDHENMFWYRQDPGLGLRLIYFSYDVKMKEKGDIPEGYSVSREKKERFSLILESASTNQTSMYLCASSLLGYEQYFGPGTRLTVT.